This T cell receptor (beta chain) was profiled in a study of T-cell memory formation after mild COVID-19. V was pared by 6 bases and J by 5 bases, with 20 bases between. Germline V CDR1 and CDR2: LNHDA, SQIVND (reference sequence). CDR3 length: 15 amino acids. Via MiXCR, TCRdb re-called the 5' RACE reads, giving one row per CDR3 protein. Altogether about 620,000 distinct CDR3 sequences are present, more than 15% being singletons, with the ten largest covering 12%. The chain combines TRBV19 with TRBJ2-7; perhaps TRBD2 as D (7 bases). This sequence was found in an adult woman who had mild COVID-19 (a few samples of this study predate the infection). Cell type and time point are not known. Sequenced: PBMCs or a T cell subset sorted from them (not recorded which). The CDR3 here is CASSHYGGSGNEQYF. The CDR3, as DNA: TGTGCCAGTAGCCACTATGGGGGCAGCGGGAACGAGCAGTACTTC.